The 10 T cell receptor beta chains below come from one sample, sequenced in a study of T cells after somatic rescue of genetic block. Libraries were prepared by immunoSEQ multiplex PCR; TCRdb keeps only in-frame clonotypes and omits some of them. The sample gives 88,000 or so clones, 90% of which show up once; roughly 1.7% is in the top ten. The sample was peripheral blood mononuclear cells (PBMCs). These TCRs come from a woman between 18 and 30 years old.

V usage is TRBV5-6 and J usage is TRBJ2-5, with no clear D. Germline assignment: CDR1 SGHDT and CDR2 YYEEEE. The CDR3 totals 12 residues. The V end was cut by 0 bases, the J end by 5 bases, with 5 bases between. CDR3 coding DNA: TGTGCCAGCAGCTTGGAGGCGGAGACCCAGTACTTC. As protein: CASSLEAETQYF.

The chain's CDR3 is CASSQADGDTGELFF. Written as DNA, the CDR3 is TGCGCCAGCAGCCAAGCGGATGGAGACACCGGGGAGCTGTTTTTT. V is TRBV4-1 and J is TRBJ2-2; D gene uncertain. The ends were cut back, 1 base at V and 3 bases at J, with 9 bases in the middle. This CDR3 has 15 amino acids. The V gene's germline CDR1 is MGHRA and CDR2 YSYEKL.

This chain uses TRBV10-3 with TRBJ1-6, with TRBD1 matching 7 bases. CDR1 ENHRY and CDR2 SYGVKD come from the germline V gene. The V and J ends lost 8 bases and 8 bases, in that order; junction bases with no gene match: 12. This CDR3 contains 15 residues. The CDR3 is CAIGGNQGVDSPLHF. For the CDR3, the DNA is TGTGCCATCGGAGGCAATCAGGGGGTGGATTCACCCCTCCACTTT.

The chain combines TRBV11-3 with TRBJ1-1; D possibly corresponds to TRBD1 (5 bases). The V and J ends lost 5 bases and 1 base respectively, with 11 bases between them. The CDR3 loop spans 14 amino acids. The germline CDR1 and CDR2 sequences are SGHNT and YENEEA. The DNA of the CDR3 is TGTGCCAGCAGCCCGGGCGGGGCGAACACTGAAGCTTTCTTT. Translation gives CASSPGGANTEAFF.

The V gene is TRBV7-3, the J gene TRBJ2-2; TRBD1 matches at 8 bases. The CDR3 runs to 14 residues. V lost 2 bases to trimming and J lost 7 bases; unmatched junction nucleotides: 3. CDR1 and CDR2 (germline): SGHTA, FQGTGA. The CDR3 coding sequence is TGTGCCAGCAGCTTAGCAGGGGGCGGCGGGGAGCTGTTTTTT. The encoded protein is CASSLAGGGGELFF.

This chain links TRBV9 with TRBJ2-7; tentative D call: TRBD2 (6 bases). Germline V gene data show CDR1 as SGDLS and CDR2 as YYNGEE. The CDR3 spans 17 residues. V was pared by 0 bases and J by 0 bases, with 16 bases between. In nucleotides, the CDR3 is TGTGCCAGCAGCGTAGACCATCGGGCGACTAGCTCCTACGAGCAGTACTTC. It yields the protein CASSVDHRATSSYEQYF.

The chain links TRBV7-9 to TRBJ2-7; no definite D call. Per the germline V gene, CDR1 is SEHNR and CDR2 is FQNEAQ (reference sequence). The CDR3 sequence is 12 residues long. Trimming pared 1 base from V and 9 bases from J, leaving 10 bases between. CDR3 nucleotides: TGTGCCAGCAGCTTAGATCTTAGGGTGCAGTACTTC. Translated: CASSLDLRVQYF.

The gene calls are TRBV11-2 and TRBJ2-1; 7 bases fit TRBD1. V shed 3 bases and J 7 bases; nucleotides not matched to a gene: 6. Looked up from germline, CDR1 is SGHAT and CDR2 is FQNNGV. This CDR3 region has 14 residues. The CDR3 sequence is CASSFQTGRNEQFF. The CDR3 nucleotides are TGTGCCAGCAGCTTTCAGACAGGGCGGAATGAGCAGTTCTTC.

The gene calls are TRBV6-5 and TRBJ1-1, with D uncertain. The ends were cut back, 6 bases at V and 5 bases at J, with 13 bases in the middle. The length of the CDR3 is 13 residues. CDR1 and CDR2 (germline): MNHEY, SVGAGI. The CDR3 here is CASSLGVRTEAFF. In DNA form, the CDR3 reads TGTGCCAGCAGCCTCGGGGTGAGGACTGAAGCTTTCTTT.

This clone was seen a few times. V usage is TRBV15 and J usage is TRBJ2-7; 10 bases are shared with TRBD1. The V gene end was trimmed by 0 bases and the J gene end by 3 bases; junction bases not matched to a gene: 5. The CDR3 consists of 16 residues. Germline V gene data show CDR1 as LNHNV and CDR2 as YYDKDF (reference sequence). The CDR3 bases are TGTGCCACCAGCAGAGATCTTGGGACAGGGGTCTACGAGCAGTACTTC. This sequence encodes CATSRDLGTGVYEQYF.